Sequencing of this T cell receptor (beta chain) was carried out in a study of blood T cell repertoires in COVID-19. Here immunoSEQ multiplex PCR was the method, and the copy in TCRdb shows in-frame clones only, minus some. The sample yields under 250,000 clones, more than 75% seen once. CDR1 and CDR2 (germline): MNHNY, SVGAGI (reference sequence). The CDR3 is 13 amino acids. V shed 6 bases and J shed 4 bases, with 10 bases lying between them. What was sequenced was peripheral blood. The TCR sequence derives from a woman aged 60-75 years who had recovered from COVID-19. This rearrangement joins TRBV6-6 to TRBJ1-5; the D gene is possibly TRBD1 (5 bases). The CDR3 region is CASRPRGNQPQHF. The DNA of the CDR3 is TGTGCCAGCAGACCCCGGGGGAATCAGCCCCAGCATTTT.